Below, 25 T cell receptor beta chains from the same sample are listed, as sequenced in a study of CD8 T cells in Susac syndrome. Random hexamers were used to reverse transcribe an amount of roughly 0.45 to 1 ug RNA. Each CDR3 protein is one row after TCRdb ran MiXCR on the immunoSEQ multiplex PCR reads. The top ten hold approximately 0.15% of the sample, which has 130,000 or so distinct CDR3 sequences, 96% seen once. Sequencing was carried out using CD4+ T cells from PBMCs. Receptor source: a human donor with Susac syndrome.

The chain links TRBV5-1 to TRBJ2-7; the D call may be TRBD1 or TRBD2 (5 bases each). This CDR3 spans 15 amino acids. V shed 4 bases and J shed 2 bases, with 16 bases lying between them. CDR1 and CDR2 (germline): SGHRS, YFSETQ. As DNA, the CDR3 is TGCGCCAGCAGCGGGGACGCTGGATTTCCCTACGAGCAGTACTTC. Its translation is CASSGDAGFPYEQYF.

The chain combines TRBV20-1 with TRBJ2-1, with 10 bases aligning to TRBD2. V was clipped by 5 bases and J by 3 bases; unmatched bases: 7. Germline loops: CDR1 DFQATT, CDR2 SNEGSKA (reference sequence). The CDR3 totals 15 residues. The DNA for the CDR3 is TGCAGTGCTCGAAGCGGGAGGGCCCTCTACAATGAGCAGTTCTTC. It is translated as CSARSGRALYNEQFF.

The chain employs TRBV7-2 and TRBJ2-3; D is undetermined. The CDR3 contains 13 residues. Germline CDR1 is SGHTA and CDR2 is FQGNSA. The V and J ends lost 1 base and 4 bases respectively, with 6 bases between them. Here the CDR3 reads CASSLGDPDTQYF. The CDR3 DNA follows: TGTGCCAGCAGCTTAGGTGATCCAGATACGCAGTATTTT.

This clonotype was seen only once. The CDR3 DNA is TGTGCCTGGAGTGAAGGACCTTCCGGGGAGCTGTTTTTT. Protein: CAWSEGPSGELFF. The V gene is TRBV30, the J gene TRBJ2-2; D call uncertain. Germline V gene sequence: CDR1 GTSNPN, CDR2 SVGIG (reference sequence). Trimming pared 1 base from V and 6 bases from J, leaving 9 bases between. The CDR3 runs to 13 residues.

V gene TRBV12-3 or TRBV12-4 combines with J gene TRBJ2-7, with 15 nucleotides matching TRBD2. The CDR3 loop spans 16 amino acids. The J segment lost 3 bases and the V segment lost 7 bases, leaving 7 bases of the junction unmatched. This chain's CDR3 is CASTKGLAGGGYEQYF. The CDR3 coding sequence is TGTGCCAGCACCAAGGGACTAGCGGGAGGAGGCTACGAGCAGTACTTC.

V is TRBV5-6 and J is TRBJ2-5, with D possibly being TRBD2 (6 bases). Trimming stripped 4 bases from V and 2 bases from J, with 15 bases between. Germline-derived CDR1 and CDR2 are SGHDT and YYEEEE. This CDR3 is built from 15 residues. The CDR3 coding sequence is TGTGCCAGCAGCGCAGGGTCGGGGGTACAAGAGACCCAGTACTTC. This translates into CASSAGSGVQETQYF.

J is TRBJ1-5 and V is TRBV28; D call uncertain. CDR1 is MDHEN and CDR2 is SYDVKM in the germline V gene. The CDR3 loop spans 12 amino acids. V lost 7 bases and J lost 10, with 14 bases in between. This CDR3 reads CASTVLNFPQHF. In nucleotides, the CDR3 is TGTGCCAGCACGGTTCTCAACTTTCCCCAGCATTTT.

The chain is built from TRBV7-2 and TRBJ1-1; TRBD1 might be the D (5 bases). The germline V gene encodes CDR1 SGHTA and CDR2 FQGNSA. This CDR3 has 15 residues. The V and J ends lost 3 bases and 0 bases respectively, with 11 bases between them. CDR3 nucleotide sequence: TGTGCCAGCAGCTTCCAGGGCGCATTGAACACTGAAGCTTTCTTT. This gives the protein CASSFQGALNTEAFF. Full variable domain (rest looked up from reference TRBV7-2 and TRBJ1-1): GAGVSQSPSNKVTEKGKDVELRCDPISGHTALYWYRQSLGQGLEFLIYFQGNSAPDKSGLPSDRFSAERTGGSVSTLTIQRTQQEDSAVYLCASSFQGALNTEAFFGQGTRLTVV.

The chain uses TRBV2 and TRBJ1-2; no firm D call. This CDR3 contains 16 residues. Per germline, CDR1 SNHLY and CDR2 FYNNEI. The V and J ends lost 8 bases and 9 bases respectively, with 28 bases between them. The CDR3 loop is CASDLATSGVHSRYTF. CDR3 in DNA: TGTGCCAGCGACCTCGCTACTTCAGGTGTTCACTCTCGCTACACCTTC.

The J gene is TRBJ2-2, the V gene TRBV5-4, with 13 bases that match TRBD2. Trimming removed 5 bases from V and 4 bases from J; junction bases left unmatched: 5. This CDR3 contains 16 residues. The germline V gene has CDR1 SGHNT and CDR2 YYREEE (reference sequence). CDR3 DNA: TGTGCCAGCAGGCTGACTAGCGGGAGGTCCACCGGGGAGCTGTTTTTT. Translation: CASRLTSGRSTGELFF.

This chain connects TRBV14 to TRBJ2-5, with 7 bases aligning to TRBD1. The CDR3 has 13 residues. After removal of 4 bases from V and 8 bases from J, the junction contained 7 bases not matched to a gene. Germline V gene sequence: CDR1 SGHDN, CDR2 FVKESK. CDR3 coding DNA: TGTGCCAGCAGCCTCCGGGACAGATCTACCCAGTACTTC. It translates to CASSLRDRSTQYF.

The chain links TRBV4-3 to TRBJ2-1; no clear D gene. The V end lost 2 bases, the J end lost 0 bases, and 8 bases lay between the germline ends. Germline V lookup: CDR1 LGHNA, CDR2 YSLEER. The CDR3 sequence is 15 residues long. The CDR3: CASSQSWSSYNEQFF. DNA of the CDR3: TGCGCCAGCAGCCAAAGCTGGAGCTCCTACAATGAGCAGTTCTTC.

The rearrangement links TRBV3-1 to TRBJ1-5; TRBD1 might be the D (5 bases). From germline, CDR1 is LGHDT and CDR2 YNNKEL (reference sequence). Trimming shortened V by 6 bases and J by 9 bases, and 15 bases separated the two germline ends. There are 13 residues in the CDR3. The CDR3 region has the DNA TGTGCCAGCAGTCAAAGTGGGGGGGGGCCCCAGCATTTT. Residues: CASSQSGGGPQHF.

This clonotype occurred once. The chain recombines TRBV30 with TRBJ1-2; D gene ambiguous. The CDR3 sequence is 13 residues long. The germline V and J ends were trimmed by 4 bases and 1 base, with 10 bases remaining between them. Germline CDR1 reads GTSNPN; CDR2 reads SVGIG (reference sequence). The CDR3 sequence: CAWKEGFNYGYTF. CDR3 in DNA: TGTGCCTGGAAGGAGGGCTTTAACTATGGCTACACCTTC.

V usage is TRBV29-1 and J usage is TRBJ2-3; no reliable D call. Germline values: CDR1 SQVTM, CDR2 ANQGSEA. The CDR3 is 17 amino acids. V shed 4 bases and J shed 1 base, with 21 bases lying between them. This CDR3 is CSVVRVPDFTRTDTQYF. CDR3 in DNA: TGCAGCGTTGTACGCGTACCAGACTTTACCCGCACAGATACGCAGTATTTT.

The chain links TRBV18 to TRBJ2-2; TRBD1 matches 7 bases. J lost 2 bases, V lost 0 bases, and 3 bases had no gene match. The CDR3 runs 16 residues. The germline V gene has CDR1 KGHSH and CDR2 LQKENI. The CDR3 DNA follows: TGTGCCAGCTCACCACCGGGACAGCTTAACACCGGGGAGCTGTTTTTT. Encoded protein: CASSPPGQLNTGELFF.

The chain has TRBV20-1 and TRBJ2-1, with 10 positions matching TRBD2. Looked up from germline, CDR1 is DFQATT and CDR2 is SNEGSKA (reference sequence). V trimming: 4 bases; J trimming: 3 bases; junction bases outside the gene matches: 9. This CDR3 is 16 amino acids long. CDR3: CSATSLAGEHYNEQFF. As DNA, the CDR3 is TGCAGTGCTACCTCTCTAGCGGGAGAGCACTACAATGAGCAGTTCTTC.

V usage is TRBV2 and J usage is TRBJ2-1; D may match TRBD1 or TRBD2 (5 bases each). The CDR3 is 13 residues long. CDR1 is SNHLY and CDR2 is FYNNEI in the germline V gene. Between the trimmed V and J ends, which lost 3 bases and 9 bases, there was a span of 12 bases. In DNA form, the CDR3 reads TGTGCCAGCAGTGAGGATGGGGCGGGTGAGCAGTTCTTC. This sequence encodes CASSEDGAGEQFF.

The chain uses TRBV20-1 and TRBJ2-3; either TRBD1 or TRBD2 may fit D (5 bases each). Trimming took 2 bases from V and 5 from J, leaving 17 bases between them. Germline V gene lookup returns CDR1 DFQATT and CDR2 SNEGSKA (reference sequence). This CDR3 contains 15 residues. The CDR3 here is CSARSAGKRGDTQYF. CDR3 bases: TGCAGTGCTAGATCCGCAGGGAAACGGGGAGATACGCAGTATTTT.

The V call is TRBV3-1, the J call TRBJ2-1; D call uncertain. The CDR3 is made up of 14 amino acids. Trimming left V 4 bases short and J 1 base short, with 8 bases between. CDR1 is LGHDT, CDR2 YNNKEL, per germline (reference sequence). DNA of the CDR3: TGTGCCAGCAGCCCCCGGATTTCCTACAATGAGCAGTTCTTC. This sequence encodes CASSPRISYNEQFF.

This clonotype showed up just once. V is TRBV30 and J is TRBJ2-1; unclear D gene. V lost 4 bases to trimming and J lost 4 bases, with 8 bases between them. The CDR3 has 12 residues. Germline V gives CDR1 GTSNPN, CDR2 SVGIG (reference sequence). Here the CDR3 reads CAWIPDYNEQFF. In nucleotides, the CDR3 is TGTGCCTGGATTCCTGATTACAATGAGCAGTTCTTC.

The chain uses TRBV29-1 and TRBJ1-2; 7 bases agree with TRBD1. With V trimmed by 3 bases and J by 1 base, 8 bases remained unmatched. CDR1 SQVTM and CDR2 ANQGSEA come from the germline V gene. The CDR3 spans 15 residues. The CDR3 protein is CSVDPRDSLNYGYTF. The CDR3 DNA is TGCAGCGTTGACCCCAGGGACAGTCTTAACTATGGCTACACCTTC.

V and J are TRBV19 and TRBJ1-5; no definite D call. In germline, CDR1 is LNHDA, CDR2 SQIVND (reference sequence). This CDR3 is 13 amino acids long. V was pared by 9 bases and J by 4 bases, with 13 bases between. The CDR3 DNA reads TGTGCCAGCGCCACCTCCAGGAATCAGCCCCAGCATTTT. It is translated as CASATSRNQPQHF.

V and J are TRBV12-3 or TRBV12-4 and TRBJ2-1; TRBD2 agrees at 11 bases. Losses at the gene ends were 6 bases for V and 8 bases for J; bases not matched to a gene: 6. There are 14 residues in the CDR3. The CDR3 DNA reads TGTGCCAGCAGGCTAGCGGGAGGTGGCGATGAGCAGTTCTTC. Its translation: CASRLAGGGDEQFF.

This clonotype has only one observation. V and J are TRBV3-1 and TRBJ2-7; D unclear. The CDR3 loop spans 14 amino acids. The V end lost 1 base, the J end lost 6 bases, and 13 bases lay between the germline ends. CDR1 and CDR2 (germline): LGHDT, YNNKEL (reference sequence). CDR3 in DNA: TGTGCCAGCAGCCAAGGAACGATGTCATCCGAGCAGTACTTC. This codes for CASSQGTMSSEQYF.